Listed below are T cell receptor beta chains from one sample, sequenced in a study of blood T cell repertoires in COVID-19. Only in-frame clones appear in the TCRdb table, and some are missing; sequencing was by immunoSEQ multiplex PCR. The table records tens of thousands of clones, 80% to 90% of them present only once. The sequenced sample consisted of peripheral blood. These receptors originate from a human donor with active COVID-19. The donor label of this sample is uncertain. Each CDR3 is given with its conserved first and last residue. The order of the fields is clone size, D gene, V gene, J gene, CDR3 DNA, CDR3 protein. A D gene is named only where the DNA matches it firmly. Size is stated for part of the rows, as once, few or many counts, or as a class when the clone is expanded.

>-|-|TRBV6-5|TRBJ1-1
TGTGCCAGCGCCTATTACAGCTTGAACACTGAAGCTTTCTTT
CASAYYSLNTEAFF
>-|TRBD2|TRBV3-1/TRBV3-2|TRBJ2-2
TGTGCCAGCAGGTGGACTAGCGGCCCAATCCCCACCGGGGAGCTGTTTTTT
CASRWTSGPIPTGELFF
>once|-|TRBV6-2/TRBV6-3|TRBJ2-7
TGTGCCAGCAGTCGACAGGCCTACGAGCAGTACTTC
CASSRQAYEQYF
>-|-|TRBV7-6|TRBJ2-2
TGTGCCAGCAGCACCAGACTAGCGAACACCGGGGAGCTGTTTTTT
CASSTRLANTGELFF
>-|TRBD1|TRBV6-4|TRBJ1-4
TGTGCCAGCAGTGACCTGGGACAGGGGAGCGAAAAACTGTTTTTT
CASSDLGQGSEKLFF
>-|TRBD2|TRBV9|TRBJ2-7
TGTGCCAGCAGCCGGACTAGCGGGAGTTCCTACGAGCAGTACTTC
CASSRTSGSSYEQYF
>-|TRBD1|TRBV28|TRBJ2-7
TGTGCCAGCACCCCCACCGGACAGGGGAGTTACGAGCAGTACTTC
CASTPTGQGSYEQYF
>-|-|TRBV9|TRBJ2-3
TGTGCCAGCAGCGTAGACGGGAGCACAGATACGCAGTATTTT
CASSVDGSTDTQYF
>-|-|TRBV5-4|TRBJ1-2
TGTGCCAGCAGCTCAGGGACTTTTTACTATGGCTACACCTTC
CASSSGTFYYGYTF
>-|TRBD2|TRBV15|TRBJ2-2
TGTGCCACCAGCAGAGGACTAGCGGGGGGCGAAGGGGAGCTGTTTTTT
CATSRGLAGGEGELFF
>-|-|TRBV27|TRBJ2-7
TGTGCCAGCAGGACAGGCTACGAGCAGTACTTC
CASRTGYEQYF
>-|TRBD1|TRBV7-9|TRBJ1-2
TGTGCCTCTGCATCCGGGGTGACAGGGGCCTATGGCTACACCTTC
CASASGVTGAYGYTF
>-|-|TRBV1|TRBJ2-2
TGCACCAGCAGCCGCGGCGGGAGATTCCCCCCCGGGGAGCTGTTTTTT
CTSSRGGRFPPGELFF
>-|TRBD2|TRBV9|TRBJ2-2
TGTGCCAGCAGCGGGACTAGCGGGAGGGCCACCGGGGAGCTGTTTTTT
CASSGTSGRATGELFF
>-|TRBD2|TRBV5-1|TRBJ2-3
TGCGCCAGCAGCGCGAAACTAGCGGGCCTCACAGATACGCAGTATTTT
CASSAKLAGLTDTQYF
>-|-|TRBV30|TRBJ1-6
TGTGCCTGGAGTGTACACAGGGTTTCACCCCTCCACTTT
CAWSVHRVSPLHF
>-|-|TRBV6-5|TRBJ2-7
TGTGCCAGCAGGTTTACGGGGGCCTACGAGCAGTACTTC
CASRFTGAYEQYF
>-|-|TRBV28|TRBJ1-2
TGTGCCAGCACACCGGGGTCCTATGGCTACACCTTC
CASTPGSYGYTF
>-|TRBD1|TRBV12-3/TRBV12-4|TRBJ2-1
TGTGCCAGCAGTTCGGACAGGGTTGATGAGCAGTTCTTC
CASSSDRVDEQFF
>once|TRBD2|TRBV7-9|TRBJ2-3
TGTGCCAGCAGCGGCAGACTAGCGGGGGGGCAAGATACGCAGTATTTT
CASSGRLAGGQDTQYF
>-|-|TRBV9|TRBJ2-7
TGTGCCAGCAGCGTAGCCGCTAGCTCCTACGAGCAGTACTTC
CASSVAASSYEQYF
>-|-|TRBV7-8|TRBJ2-1
TGTGCCAGCAGCTTAAACTCCCCGGTATATCTGGATGAGCAGTTCTTC
CASSLNSPVYLDEQFF
>-|TRBD2|TRBV5-1|TRBJ2-3
TGCGCCAGCAGCTTACTAGCGGGGGGCCCAGATACGCAGTATTTT
CASSLLAGGPDTQYF
>once|-|TRBV5-1|TRBJ2-6
TGCGCCAGCAGCTTGGGGGGCGCTTTTCCTGGGGCCAACGTCCTGACTTTC
CASSLGGAFPGANVLTF
>-|-|TRBV7-9|TRBJ2-2
TGTGCCAGCAGCCTCCTGTCGTGGGGACAAGCTGACACCGGGGAGCTGTTTTTT
CASSLLSWGQADTGELFF
>-|TRBD2|TRBV9|TRBJ2-3
TGTGCCAGCAGCAATTCAATAGCGGGGGGAGGAGATACGCAGTATTTT
CASSNSIAGGGDTQYF
>-|-|TRBV20-1|TRBJ1-1
TGCAGTGCTAATGAGGGTAGCGCTGAAGCTTTCTTT
CSANEGSAEAFF
>-|TRBD2|TRBV5-1|TRBJ2-3
TGCGCCAGCAGCTTTAGCGGGGGGGCCGCAGATACGCAGTATTTT
CASSFSGGAADTQYF
>-|-|TRBV21-1|TRBJ1-2
TGTGCCAGCAGCAGACCAACGACAGGGGGCAAGTATGGCTACACCTTC
CASSRPTTGGKYGYTF
>-|-|TRBV6-5|TRBJ1-2
TGTGCCAGCAGCCCCGGGGGGGGCGGCTACACCTTC
CASSPGGGGYTF
>once|TRBD2|TRBV24-1|TRBJ2-1
TGTGCCACCAGTGATGTTTCGGGAGGTTCCTACAATGAGCAGTTCTTC
CATSDVSGGSYNEQFF
>-|-|TRBV6-6|TRBJ2-5
TGTGCCAGCAATCCCGGACAAGGAAAAGAGACCCAGTACTTC
CASNPGQGKETQYF
>-|TRBD2|TRBV4-3|TRBJ2-2
TGCGCCAGCGGCAGACTAGCGGGGGACACCGGGGAGCTGTTTTTT
CASGRLAGDTGELFF
>-|TRBD1|TRBV27|TRBJ2-7
TGTGCCAGCAGATTACGGGACAGCGCCTACGAGCAGTACTTC
CASRLRDSAYEQYF
>-|-|TRBV5-8|TRBJ2-7
TGTGCCAGCAGCTTGGGACAGGGACTTCGCTACGAGCAGTACTTC
CASSLGQGLRYEQYF
>-|TRBD1|TRBV28|TRBJ1-1
TGTGCCAGCAGTTTATCAGGGGGCACTGAAGCTTTCTTT
CASSLSGGTEAFF
>once|-|TRBV4-1|TRBJ2-7
TGCGCCAGCAGCCCACGACTTGATCCCTCCTACGAGCAGTACTTC
CASSPRLDPSYEQYF
>-|-|TRBV13|TRBJ2-2
TGTGCCAGCAGCTTCCACAGGGTTGGGTCTTCCGGGGAGCTGTTTTTT
CASSFHRVGSSGELFF
>-|TRBD2|TRBV10-2|TRBJ2-7
TGCGCCAGCACCGGACTAGCGGAGGCCTACGAGCAGTACTTC
CASTGLAEAYEQYF
>-|-|TRBV2|TRBJ1-2
TGTGCCAGCAGTGCAAACATCCGGGACTATGGCTACACCTTC
CASSANIRDYGYTF
>-|TRBD2|TRBV7-7|TRBJ2-7
TGTGCTAGCAGCCCCTCGCCCAGCGGGGGGGCACAAGCCGAGCAGTACTTC
CASSPSPSGGAQAEQYF
>-|TRBD1|TRBV7-9|TRBJ2-7
TGTGCCAGCAGCGGGAAGGGACAGACCTACGAGCAGTACTTC
CASSGKGQTYEQYF
>-|-|TRBV7-6|TRBJ1-4
TGTGCCAGCAGCCTAGGGGGGGGAACTAATGAAAAACTGTTTTTT
CASSLGGGTNEKLFF
>-|TRBD2|TRBV13|TRBJ2-7
TGTGCCAGCAGCGCCCGACTAGCGGGGGGGCTGGAGCAGTACTTC
CASSARLAGGLEQYF
>-|TRBD2|TRBV7-6|TRBJ2-1
TGTGCCAGCAGAGCCATTGCGGGAGTACGGGTTGGTGAGCAGTTCTTC
CASRAIAGVRVGEQFF
>-|TRBD2|TRBV3-1/TRBV3-2|TRBJ2-1
TGTGCCAGCAGCCAAGATTTACTAGCGGGGGACCTTGAGCAGTTCTTC
CASSQDLLAGDLEQFF
>-|TRBD2|TRBV7-2|TRBJ2-2
TGTGCCAGCAGTAACCTCGCGGGGGGGCGGACCGGGGAGCTGTTTTTT
CASSNLAGGRTGELFF
>-|-|TRBV6-1|TRBJ1-2
TGTGCCAGCAGTGAATCAGGGGTGGGATGGCACACCTTC
CASSESGVGWHTF